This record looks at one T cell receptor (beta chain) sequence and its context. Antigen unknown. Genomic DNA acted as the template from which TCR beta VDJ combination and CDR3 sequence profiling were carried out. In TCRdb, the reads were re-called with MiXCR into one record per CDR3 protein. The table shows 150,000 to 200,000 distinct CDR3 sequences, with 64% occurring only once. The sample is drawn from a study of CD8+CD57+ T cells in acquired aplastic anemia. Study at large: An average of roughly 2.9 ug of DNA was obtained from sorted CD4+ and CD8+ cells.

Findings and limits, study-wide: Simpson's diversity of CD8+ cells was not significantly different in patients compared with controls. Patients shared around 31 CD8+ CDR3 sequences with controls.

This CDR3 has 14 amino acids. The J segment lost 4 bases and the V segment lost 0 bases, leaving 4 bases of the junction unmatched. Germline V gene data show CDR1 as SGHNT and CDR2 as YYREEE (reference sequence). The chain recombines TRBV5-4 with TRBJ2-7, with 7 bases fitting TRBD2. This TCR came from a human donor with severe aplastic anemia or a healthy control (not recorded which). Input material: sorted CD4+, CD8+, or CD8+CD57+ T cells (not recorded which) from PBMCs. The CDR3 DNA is TGTGCCAGCAGCTTGGATGGGGGGGTTTACGAGCAGTACTTC. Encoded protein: CASSLDGGVYEQYF.